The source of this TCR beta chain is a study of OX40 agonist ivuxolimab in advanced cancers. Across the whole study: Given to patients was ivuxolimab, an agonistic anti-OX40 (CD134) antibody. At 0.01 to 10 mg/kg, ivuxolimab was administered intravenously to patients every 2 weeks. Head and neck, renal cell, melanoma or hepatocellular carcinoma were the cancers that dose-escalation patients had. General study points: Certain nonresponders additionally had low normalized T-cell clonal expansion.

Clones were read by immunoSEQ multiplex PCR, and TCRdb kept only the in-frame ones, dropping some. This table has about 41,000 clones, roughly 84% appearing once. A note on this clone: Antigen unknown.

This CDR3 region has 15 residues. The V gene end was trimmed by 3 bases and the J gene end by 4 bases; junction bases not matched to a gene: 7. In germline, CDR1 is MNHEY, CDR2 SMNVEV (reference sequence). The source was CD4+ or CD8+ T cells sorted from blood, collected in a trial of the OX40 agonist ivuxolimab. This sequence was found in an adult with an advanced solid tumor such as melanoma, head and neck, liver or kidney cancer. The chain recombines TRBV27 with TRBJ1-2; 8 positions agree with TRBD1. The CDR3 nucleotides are TGTGCCAGCAGTTTGAAGACAGGGGAGCCCTATGGCTACACCTTC. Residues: CASSLKTGEPYGYTF.